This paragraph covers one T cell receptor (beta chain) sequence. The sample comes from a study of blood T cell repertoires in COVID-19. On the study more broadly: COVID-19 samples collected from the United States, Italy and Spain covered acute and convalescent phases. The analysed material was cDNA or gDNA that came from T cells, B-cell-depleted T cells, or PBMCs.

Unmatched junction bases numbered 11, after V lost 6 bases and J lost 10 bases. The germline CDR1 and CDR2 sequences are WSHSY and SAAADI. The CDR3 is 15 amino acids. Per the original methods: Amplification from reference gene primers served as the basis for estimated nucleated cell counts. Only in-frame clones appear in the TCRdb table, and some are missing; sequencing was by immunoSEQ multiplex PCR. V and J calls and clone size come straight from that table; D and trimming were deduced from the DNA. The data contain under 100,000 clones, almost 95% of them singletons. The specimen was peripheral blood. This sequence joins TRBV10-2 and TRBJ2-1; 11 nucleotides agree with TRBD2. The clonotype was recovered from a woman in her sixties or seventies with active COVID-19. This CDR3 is CASRGSLAGGVEQFF. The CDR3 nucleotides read TGCGCCAGCAGGGGCTCTCTAGCGGGAGGAGTGGAGCAGTTCTTC.